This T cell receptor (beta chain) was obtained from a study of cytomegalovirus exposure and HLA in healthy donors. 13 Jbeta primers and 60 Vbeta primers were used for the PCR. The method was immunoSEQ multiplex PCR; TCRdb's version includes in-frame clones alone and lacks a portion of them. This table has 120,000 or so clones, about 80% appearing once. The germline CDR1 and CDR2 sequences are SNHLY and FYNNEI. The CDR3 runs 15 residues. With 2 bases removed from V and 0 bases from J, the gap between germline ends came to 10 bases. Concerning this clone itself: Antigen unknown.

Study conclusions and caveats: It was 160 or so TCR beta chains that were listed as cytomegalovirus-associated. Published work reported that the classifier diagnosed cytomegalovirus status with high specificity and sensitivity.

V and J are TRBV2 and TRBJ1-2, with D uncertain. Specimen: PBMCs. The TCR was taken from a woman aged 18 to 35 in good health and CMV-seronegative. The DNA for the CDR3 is TGTGCCAGCAGTGAACGGCAGGTAGCTAACTATGGCTACACCTTC. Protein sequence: CASSERQVANYGYTF.